What follows are 26 T cell receptor beta chains derived from one specimen sequenced in a study of cytomegalovirus exposure and HLA in healthy donors. The PCR had 60 Vbeta and 13 Jbeta primers. Profiled with immunoSEQ multiplex PCR; TCRdb holds only in-frame clones, not every one. In the table there are a few hundred thousand clones, 81% of which are singletons. The source material was PBMCs. These receptors all stem from a woman aged 60-75 years in good health and CMV-seropositive.

The rearrangement links TRBV15 to TRBJ1-6; TRBD1 aligns across 8 bases. Per germline, CDR1 LNHNV and CDR2 YYDKDF (reference sequence). The CDR3 is 19 residues long. The ends lost 0 bases at V and 3 bases at J; junction bases unmatched: 10. The DNA of the CDR3 is TGTGCCACCAGCAGAGATAGGGGGATTGGACAGGGCTATAATTCACCCCTCCACTTT. Protein: CATSRDRGIGQGYNSPLHF.

This chain links TRBV2 with TRBJ2-7; TRBD1 aligns across 11 bases. Germline trimming cut 6 bases from V and 5 bases from J; bases unmatched to any gene: 6. Germline lookup yields CDR1 SNHLY and CDR2 FYNNEI. CDR3 size: 14 residues. CDR3 in amino acids: CASRLDRGRDEQYF. The CDR3 nucleotides are TGTGCCAGCAGGTTGGACAGGGGGCGGGACGAGCAGTACTTC.

The chain recombines TRBV5-4 with TRBJ1-2; D not certain. Trimming stripped 0 bases from V and 8 bases from J, with 11 bases between. Per germline, CDR1 SGHNT and CDR2 YYREEE (reference sequence). The CDR3 length is 13 residues. CDR3 in amino acids: CASSLAGEGGYTF. The CDR3 region has the DNA TGTGCCAGCAGCTTGGCCGGAGAGGGAGGCTACACCTTC.

The chain uses TRBV2 and TRBJ1-3, with D hard to call. The CDR3 runs to 13 residues. V was pared by 8 bases and J by 0 bases, with 8 bases between. Germline V gene lookup returns CDR1 SNHLY and CDR2 FYNNEI. The CDR3 spells CASCVFSGNTIYF. The CDR3, as DNA: TGTGCCAGCTGTGTCTTCTCTGGAAACACCATATATTTT.

This sequence joins TRBV19 and TRBJ1-2; 8 bases are shared with TRBD1. Germline values: CDR1 LNHDA, CDR2 SQIVND (reference sequence). Trimming cost V 5 bases and J 4 bases; bases outside gene matches: 6. CDR3 size: 14 residues. The CDR3 sequence is CASSLPDRVYGYTF. For the CDR3, the DNA is TGTGCCAGTAGTCTCCCGGACAGGGTCTATGGCTACACCTTC.

The V and J genes are TRBV28 and TRBJ1-4; D is ambiguous. Per the germline V gene, CDR1 is MDHEN and CDR2 is SYDVKM. The CDR3 totals 15 residues. V was trimmed by 2 bases and J by 7 bases, leaving 14 bases between them. CDR3 sequence reads: CASSLMATRSEKLFF. For the CDR3, the DNA is TGTGCCAGCAGTTTAATGGCCACCCGGAGTGAAAAACTGTTTTTT.

V usage is TRBV5-6 and J usage is TRBJ2-5; D call uncertain. The DNA end is a closer match to TRBJ2-7, so the J assignment may be wrong. From germline, CDR1 is SGHDT and CDR2 YYEEEE. The CDR3 has 13 amino acids. CDR3 sequence: CASSLDDSYEQYF. For the CDR3, the DNA is TGTGCCAGCAGCTTGGACGACTCCTACGAGCAGTACTTC.

This clone was counted a single time. This sequence joins TRBV27 and TRBJ2-7; 7 positions match TRBD1. Germline V gives CDR1 MNHEY, CDR2 SMNVEV (reference sequence). The J segment lost 7 bases and the V segment lost 3 bases, leaving 12 bases of the junction unmatched. The CDR3 spans 15 residues. The CDR3 spells CASSFDETGKSEQYF. Written as DNA, the CDR3 is TGTGCCAGCAGTTTTGATGAGACAGGGAAAAGTGAGCAGTACTTC.

This clone has just one count. CDR3 bases: TGCGCCAGCAGCCCTCTGCCGGGGGCAGATACGCAGTATTTT. Protein: CASSPLPGADTQYF. V usage is TRBV5-1 and J usage is TRBJ2-3, with D perhaps matching TRBD2 (6 bases). The length of the CDR3 is 14 residues. Germline lookup yields CDR1 SGHRS and CDR2 YFSETQ. Between the trimmed V and J ends, which lost 4 bases and 4 bases, there was a span of 13 bases. The whole variable domain, filled in from reference TRBV5-1 and TRBJ2-3, reads KAGVTQTPRYLIKTRGQQVTLSCSPISGHRSVSWYQQTPGQGLQFLFEYFSETQRNKGNFPGRFSGRQFSNSRSEMNVSTLELGDSALYLCASSPLPGADTQYFGPGTRLTVL.

The chain joins TRBV7-9 to TRBJ1-4; D perhaps matches TRBD1 (5 bases). Trimming shortened V by 2 bases and J by 6 bases, and 16 bases separated the two germline ends. The germline V gene has CDR1 SEHNR and CDR2 FQNEAQ (reference sequence). The CDR3 contains 16 residues. The CDR3 sequence is CASSLLISQGYEKLFF. The DNA for the CDR3 is TGTGCCAGCAGCTTACTGATTAGTCAGGGCTATGAAAAACTGTTTTTT. Using reference TRBV7-9 and TRBJ1-4 for the parts outside the CDR3, the full variable domain is DTGVSQNPRHKITKRGQNVTFRCDPISEHNRLYWYRQTLGQGPEFLTYFQNEAQLEKSRLLSDRFSAERPKGSFSTLEIQRTEQGDSAMYLCASSLLISQGYEKLFFGSGTQLSVL.

This chain connects TRBV27 to TRBJ1-4, with no clear D. There are 14 residues in the CDR3. Germline CDR1 is MNHEY and CDR2 is SMNVEV (reference sequence). The germline V and J ends were trimmed by 7 bases and 7 bases, with 16 bases remaining between them. The chain's CDR3 is CASTPWRGSEKLFF. CDR3 bases: TGTGCCAGCACCCCTTGGAGAGGGAGTGAAAAACTGTTTTTT.

This chain joins TRBV28 and TRBJ1-2; D unclear. Trimming removed 6 bases at V and 4 bases at J, with 9 bases between. CDR1 and CDR2 (germline): MDHEN, SYDVKM. The CDR3 length is 12 residues. The CDR3 DNA is TGTGCCAGCAGCCCTAAAGCCTATGGCTACACCTTC. It is translated as CASSPKAYGYTF.

This sequence joins TRBV7-9 and TRBJ1-1; weak D call: TRBD1 (6 bases). The CDR3 spans 14 residues. Germline V gives CDR1 SEHNR, CDR2 FQNEAQ (reference sequence). Trimming shortened V by 5 bases and J by 3 bases, and 13 bases separated the two germline ends. The CDR3 spells CASSQQGWDTEAFF. In nucleotides, the CDR3 is TGTGCCAGCAGCCAACAGGGTTGGGACACTGAAGCTTTCTTT.

The V and J genes are TRBV5-1 and TRBJ2-1; perhaps TRBD2 as D (6 bases). Trimming shortened V by 1 base and J by 7 bases, and 24 bases separated the two germline ends. In germline, CDR1 is SGHRS, CDR2 YFSETQ. This CDR3 comprises 18 residues. CDR3 DNA: TGCGCCAGCAGCTTGCCGATTGCAGCGGGCCCCCTAGGGAATGAGCAGTTCTTC. It specifies CASSLPIAAGPLGNEQFF.

This rearrangement joins TRBV18 to TRBJ1-2; D is undetermined. Germline V gene sequence: CDR1 KGHSH, CDR2 LQKENI. Trimming took 3 bases from V and 5 from J, leaving 13 bases between them. The CDR3 consists of 14 residues. The CDR3 spells CASSPGDFKYGYTF. For the CDR3, the DNA is TGTGCCAGCTCACCGGGCGATTTCAAGTATGGCTACACCTTC.

This sequence joins TRBV18 and TRBJ2-7; tentative D call: TRBD2 (5 bases). Germline values: CDR1 KGHSH, CDR2 LQKENI. Deletions cut 2 bases from V and 6 bases from J, with 8 bases between. CDR3 length: 12 residues. CDR3 sequence reads: CASSPSGVEQYF. In nucleotides, the CDR3 is TGTGCCAGCTCACCATCCGGGGTCGAGCAGTACTTC.

The chain uses TRBV19 and TRBJ1-1; D not resolved. Germline V CDR1 and CDR2: LNHDA, SQIVND (reference sequence). Trimming stripped 4 bases from V and 1 base from J, with 10 bases between. The CDR3 is 14 amino acids. For the CDR3, the DNA is TGTGCCAGTAGTAGTTGGGCCGGGAACACTGAAGCTTTCTTT. Protein sequence: CASSSWAGNTEAFF.

A single count supports this clone. The rearrangement links TRBV19 to TRBJ2-7, with D perhaps TRBD2 (6 bases). The germline V gene encodes CDR1 LNHDA and CDR2 SQIVND (reference sequence). The CDR3 length is 14 residues. Trimming left V 2 bases short and J 6 bases short, with 14 bases between. In DNA form, the CDR3 reads TGTGCCAGTAGTATACGGGGAGGCACGACCGAGCAGTACTTC. Its protein is CASSIRGGTTEQYF.

V is TRBV18 and J is TRBJ2-5; 9 bases match TRBD1. CDR3 length: 15 amino acids. Germline CDR1 reads KGHSH; CDR2 reads LQKENI. Unmatched junction bases numbered 10, after V lost 6 bases and J lost 5 bases. The CDR3 DNA reads TGTGCCAGCTCCCGCGGGACAGGGTCAGGGGAGACCCAGTACTTC. Its translation is CASSRGTGSGETQYF.

The gene calls are TRBV4-2 and TRBJ2-1; 9 bases are a match to TRBD2. Germline trimming cut 4 bases from V and 9 bases from J; bases unmatched to any gene: 13. CDR1 LGHNA and CDR2 YNFKEQ come from the germline V gene. The CDR3 covers 16 residues. The CDR3 DNA sequence: TGTGCCAGCAGCCCCGCGGGAGGGGCCCGGGGGAGTGAGCAGTTCTTC. Protein product: CASSPAGGARGSEQFF.

This chain connects TRBV6-1 to TRBJ1-4; D possibly corresponds to TRBD1 (6 bases). Trimming took off 7 bases at V and 3 bases at J, with 12 bases between the two ends. The CDR3 has 14 amino acids. Germline-derived CDR1 and CDR2 are MNHNS and SASEGT. This CDR3 is CASTEGVANEKLFF. Here the CDR3 DNA reads TGTGCCAGCACCGAGGGGGTGGCTAATGAAAAACTGTTTTTT.

The V gene is TRBV5-1, the J gene TRBJ1-3, with D possibly TRBD1 on 6 matching bases. Trimming cost V 5 bases and J 2 bases, with 14 bases left between them. In germline, CDR1 is SGHRS, CDR2 YFSETQ. The CDR3 length is 15 residues. This CDR3 reads CASRYTGTPGNTIYF. The CDR3 DNA reads as TGCGCCAGCAGGTATACCGGGACACCTGGAAACACCATATATTTT.

The CDR3 spells CASSFLESSSYNEQFF. The CDR3 DNA reads TGCGCCAGCAGCTTCCTTGAGTCGAGCTCCTACAATGAGCAGTTCTTC. The V gene is TRBV5-1, the J gene TRBJ2-1, with D unresolved. The V end was cut by 2 bases, the J end by 0 bases, with 12 bases between. Germline-derived CDR1 and CDR2 are SGHRS and YFSETQ. This CDR3 has 16 residues. The whole variable domain, remainder taken from reference TRBV5-1 and TRBJ2-1, is KAGVTQTPRYLIKTRGQQVTLSCSPISGHRSVSWYQQTPGQGLQFLFEYFSETQRNKGNFPGRFSGRQFSNSRSEMNVSTLELGDSALYLCASSFLESSSYNEQFFGPGTRLTVL.

The J gene is TRBJ2-2, the V gene TRBV7-3; no clear D. The CDR3 is 16 amino acids. Germline loops: CDR1 SGHTA, CDR2 FQGTGA. V lost 2 bases, J lost 9 bases, and 19 bases lay in between. CDR3 DNA sequence: TGTGCCAGCAGCTTAGTTTATGGGTTTGGGCGTTGGGAGCTGTTTTTT. Translation: CASSLVYGFGRWELFF.

The chain couples TRBV19 to TRBJ2-5, with 9 bases identical to TRBD2. V lost 6 bases to trimming and J lost 3 bases; unmatched junction nucleotides: 2. This CDR3 spans 13 amino acids. CDR1 is LNHDA, CDR2 SQIVND, per germline (reference sequence). The CDR3 is CASRQRGEETQYF. The CDR3 nucleotides read TGTGCCAGTAGACAGCGGGGGGAAGAGACCCAGTACTTC.

The rearrangement uses TRBV19 and TRBJ1-3; a possible D gene is TRBD1 (5 bases). Trimming removed 5 bases at V and 2 bases at J, with 10 bases between. The CDR3 loop spans 14 amino acids. CDR1 and CDR2 from the germline V gene are LNHDA and SQIVND (reference sequence). The CDR3 reads CASSATVTGNTIYF. Written as DNA, the CDR3 is TGTGCCAGTAGTGCGACAGTAACTGGAAACACCATATATTTT.